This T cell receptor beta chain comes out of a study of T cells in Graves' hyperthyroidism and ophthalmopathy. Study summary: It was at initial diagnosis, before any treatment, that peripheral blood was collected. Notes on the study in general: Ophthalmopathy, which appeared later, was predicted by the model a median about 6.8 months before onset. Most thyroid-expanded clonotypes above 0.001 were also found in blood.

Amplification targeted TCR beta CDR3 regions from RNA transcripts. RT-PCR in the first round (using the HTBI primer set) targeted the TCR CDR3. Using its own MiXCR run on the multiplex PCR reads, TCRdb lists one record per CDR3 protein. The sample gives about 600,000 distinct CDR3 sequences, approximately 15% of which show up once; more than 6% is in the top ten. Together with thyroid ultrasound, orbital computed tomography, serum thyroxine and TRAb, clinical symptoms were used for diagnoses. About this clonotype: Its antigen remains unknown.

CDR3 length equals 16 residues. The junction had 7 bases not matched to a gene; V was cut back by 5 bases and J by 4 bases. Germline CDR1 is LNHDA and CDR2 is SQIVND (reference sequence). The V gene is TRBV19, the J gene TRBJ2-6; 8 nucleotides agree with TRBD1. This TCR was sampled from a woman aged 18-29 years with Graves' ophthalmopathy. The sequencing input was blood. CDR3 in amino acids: CASSRQGKGGANVLTF. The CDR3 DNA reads TGTGCCAGTAGTCGACAGGGGAAGGGCGGGGCCAACGTCCTGACTTTC. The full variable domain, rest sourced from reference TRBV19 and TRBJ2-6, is DGGITQSPKYLFRKEGQNVTLSCEQNLNHDAMYWYRQDPGQGLRLIYYSQIVNDFQKGDIAEGYSVSREKKESFPLTVTSAQKNPTAFYLCASSRQGKGGANVLTFGAGSRLTVL.